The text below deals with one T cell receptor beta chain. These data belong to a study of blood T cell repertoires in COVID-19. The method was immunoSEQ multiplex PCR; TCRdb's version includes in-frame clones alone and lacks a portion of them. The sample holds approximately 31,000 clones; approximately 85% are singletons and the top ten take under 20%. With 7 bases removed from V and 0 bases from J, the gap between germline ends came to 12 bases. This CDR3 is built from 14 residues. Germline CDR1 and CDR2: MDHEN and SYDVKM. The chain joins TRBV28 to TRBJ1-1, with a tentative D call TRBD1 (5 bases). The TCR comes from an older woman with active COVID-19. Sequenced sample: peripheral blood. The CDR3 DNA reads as TGTGCCAGCACCTGGGGGGGGTTGAACACTGAAGCTTTCTTT. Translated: CASTWGGLNTEAFF.